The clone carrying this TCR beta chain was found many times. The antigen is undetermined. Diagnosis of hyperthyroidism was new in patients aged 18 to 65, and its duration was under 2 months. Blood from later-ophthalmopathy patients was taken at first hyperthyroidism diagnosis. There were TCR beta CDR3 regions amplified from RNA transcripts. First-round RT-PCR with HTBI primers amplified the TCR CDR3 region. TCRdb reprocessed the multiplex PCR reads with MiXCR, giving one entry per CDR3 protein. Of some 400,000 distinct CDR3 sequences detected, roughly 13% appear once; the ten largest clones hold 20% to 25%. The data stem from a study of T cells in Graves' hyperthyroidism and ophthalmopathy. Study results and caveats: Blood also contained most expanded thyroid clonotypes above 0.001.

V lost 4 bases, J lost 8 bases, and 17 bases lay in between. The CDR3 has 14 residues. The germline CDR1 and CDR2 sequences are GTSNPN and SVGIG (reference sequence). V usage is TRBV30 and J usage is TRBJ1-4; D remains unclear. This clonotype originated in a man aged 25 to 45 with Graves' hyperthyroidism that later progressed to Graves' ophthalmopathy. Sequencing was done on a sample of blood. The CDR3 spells CAWTGWAAGEKLFF. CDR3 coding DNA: TGTGCCTGGACCGGATGGGCGGCTGGGGAAAAACTGTTTTTT.